One T cell receptor (beta chain) is described in this entry. What antigen it recognizes has not been identified. Within one base of it there is no much larger clone, and no base qualities were kept. This sample stems from a study of T-cell memory formation after mild COVID-19 (dated by TCRdb to about 2021). Context from the whole study: Most TCR sequence clusters were specific to one of the two donors. Two young, previously healthy adult volunteers made up the cohort, one male and one female. Longitudinal TCRalpha and TCRbeta repertoire sequencing tracked T-cell clones expanding and contracting after mild COVID-19 in two donors.

Sequencing instrument: Illumina NovaSeq 6000. TCRalpha and TCRbeta cDNA libraries were constructed by 5'RACE with constant-segment primers, with sample barcodes and unique molecular identifiers being introduced. Trizol reagent was used to extract RNA from every sample. Amplification of the libraries took two PCR steps, and the second step added a second sample barcode plus Illumina TruSeq adapters. Sequencing of the libraries was done on an Illumina NovaSeq, producing 2 x 150 bp paired-end reads. On the authors' methods: Demultiplexing of reads and collapsing into UMI-guided consensus sequences were performed with migec v1.2.7. Using mixcr v2.1.11, the UMI consensuses were aligned to TRA and TRB V and J templates and assembled into clonotypes. A clonotype was counted as expanded or contracted only if both edgeR and NoisET called the change significant, with noise models trained on biological replicates. For edgeR calls, a false discovery rate-adjusted p below 0.01 and a log2 fold-change threshold of 1 were applied. As an exploratory analysis of dynamics, max-normalized trajectories of the 1000 most abundant clonotypes were examined with PCA combined with hierarchical clustering. Each responding clone was given a CD4 or CD8 phenotype based on the CD4+ and CD8+ repertoires, which had been sequenced separately. TCRdb's own reprocessing of the public reads used fastp at Q25 and MiXCR and kept productive beta chains. A single entry per CDR3 protein holds the most common genes and DNA from its merged rows. The V and J calls here are based on TCRdb, not the publication. This sample gives over 300,000 distinct CDR3 sequences in total; more than 20% of them show up just once. The leading ten clones occupy around 20% of the sample.

The CDR3 runs 16 residues from the cysteine to the phenylalanine. The CDR3 DNA has 48 bases and is translated from base 1. The germline V gene encodes CDR1 SGHAT and CDR2 FQNNGV. Between the V and J ends, shortened by 4 bases and 4 bases respectively, the junction contains 16 bases. What the study reported, not specific to this receptor: Contracting CD4+ clones appeared mostly in the CM and EM memory subsets, whereas CD8+ clones were enriched in EMRA. Clones contracting from day 15 to 85 had balanced CD4/CD8 phenotypes, while a second wave expanding from day 15 to 37 was biased towards CD4+. Only a couple of mild cases were covered by the study, and larger cohorts that include severe cases with pre-infection samples were considered necessary. The detection of some responding clones in pre-infection memory suggests that pre-existing cross-reactive memory T cells joined the SARS-CoV-2 response. Whether the second-wave clones peaking on day 37 were SARS-CoV-2 specific was not confirmed.

Ficoll-Paque density gradient centrifugation was used to isolate PBMCs. This sequence uses TRBV11-2 and TRBJ2-2, with the D gene not confidently named. Sequenced sample: PBMCs or a T cell subset sorted from them (not recorded which). The TCR was taken from a man younger than 35 who had mild COVID-19 (a few samples of this study predate the infection). The sample titles of this study are shuffled in the database, so cell type and time point are left out; the donor was told from shared clones. The DNA reads TGTGCCAGCAGCTCAAGACTCCCCAGGACCACCGGGGAGCTGTTTTTT. Translated, this gives CASSSRLPRTTGELFF.